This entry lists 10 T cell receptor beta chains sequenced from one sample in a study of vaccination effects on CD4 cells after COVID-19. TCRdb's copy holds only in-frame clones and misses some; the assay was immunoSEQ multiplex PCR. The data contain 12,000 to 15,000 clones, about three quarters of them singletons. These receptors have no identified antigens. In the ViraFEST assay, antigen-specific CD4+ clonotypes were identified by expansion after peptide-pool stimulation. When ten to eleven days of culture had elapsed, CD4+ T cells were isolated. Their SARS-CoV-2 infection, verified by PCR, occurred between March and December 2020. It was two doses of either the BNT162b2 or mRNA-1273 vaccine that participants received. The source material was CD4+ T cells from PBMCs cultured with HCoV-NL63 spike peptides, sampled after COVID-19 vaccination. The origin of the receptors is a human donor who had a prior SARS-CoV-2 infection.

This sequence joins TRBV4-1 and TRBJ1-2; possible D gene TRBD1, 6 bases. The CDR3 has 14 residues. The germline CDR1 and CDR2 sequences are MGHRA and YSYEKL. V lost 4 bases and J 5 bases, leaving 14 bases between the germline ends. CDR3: CASSPQGFYYGYTF. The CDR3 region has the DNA TGCGCCAGCAGCCCACAGGGTTTTTATTATGGCTACACCTTC.

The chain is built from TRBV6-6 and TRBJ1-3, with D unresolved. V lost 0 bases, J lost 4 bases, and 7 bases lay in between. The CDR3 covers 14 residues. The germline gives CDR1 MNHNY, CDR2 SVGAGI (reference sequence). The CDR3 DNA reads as TGTGCCAGCAGTTACTCTCGACTCGGAAACACCATATATTTT. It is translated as CASSYSRLGNTIYF.

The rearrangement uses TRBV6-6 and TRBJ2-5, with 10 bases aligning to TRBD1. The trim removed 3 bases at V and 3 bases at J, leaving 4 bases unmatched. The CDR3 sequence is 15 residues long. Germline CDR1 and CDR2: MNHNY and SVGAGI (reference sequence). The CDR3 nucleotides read TGTGCCAGCAGTTATCCGGGACAGGGGAAAGAGACCCAGTACTTC. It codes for CASSYPGQGKETQYF.

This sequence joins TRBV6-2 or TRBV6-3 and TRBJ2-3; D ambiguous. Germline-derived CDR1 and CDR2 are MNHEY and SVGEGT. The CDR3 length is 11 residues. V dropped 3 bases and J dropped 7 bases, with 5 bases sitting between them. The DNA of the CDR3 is TGTGCCAGCAGTTATCAGTATACGCAGTATTTT. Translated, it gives CASSYQYTQYF.

Here the CDR3 reads CATSDFRVNTGELFF. The CDR3 nucleotides are TGTGCCACCAGTGATTTCCGGGTTAACACCGGGGAGCTGTTTTTT. The rearrangement uses TRBV24-1 and TRBJ2-2; D remains ambiguous. The ends were cut back, 1 base at V and 2 bases at J, with 7 bases in the middle. The germline CDR1 and CDR2 sequences are KGHDR and SFDVKD. The CDR3 runs to 15 residues.

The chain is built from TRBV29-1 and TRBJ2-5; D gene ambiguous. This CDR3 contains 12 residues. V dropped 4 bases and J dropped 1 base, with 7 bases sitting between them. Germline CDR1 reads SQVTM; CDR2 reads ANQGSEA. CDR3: CSVVGLQETQYF. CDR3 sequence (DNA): TGCAGCGTTGTCGGGCTCCAAGAGACCCAGTACTTC.

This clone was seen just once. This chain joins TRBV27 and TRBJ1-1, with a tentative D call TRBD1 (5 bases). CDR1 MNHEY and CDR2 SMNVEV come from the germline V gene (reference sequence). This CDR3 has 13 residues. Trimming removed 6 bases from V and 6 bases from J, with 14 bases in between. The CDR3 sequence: CASRRSGGAEAFF. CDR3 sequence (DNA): TGTGCCAGCAGGAGGTCGGGAGGGGCTGAAGCTTTCTTT.

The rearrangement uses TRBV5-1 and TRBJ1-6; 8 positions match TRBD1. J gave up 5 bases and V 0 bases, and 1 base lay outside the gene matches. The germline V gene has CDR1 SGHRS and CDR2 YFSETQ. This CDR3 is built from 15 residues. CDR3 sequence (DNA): TGCGCCAGCAGCTTGGGGACAGGGCATAATTCACCCCTCCACTTT. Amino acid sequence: CASSLGTGHNSPLHF.

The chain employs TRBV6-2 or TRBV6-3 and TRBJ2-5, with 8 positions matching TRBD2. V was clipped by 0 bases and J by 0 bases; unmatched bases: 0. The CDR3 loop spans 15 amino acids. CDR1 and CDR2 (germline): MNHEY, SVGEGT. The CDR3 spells CASSYSLADQETQYF. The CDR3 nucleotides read TGTGCCAGCAGTTACTCACTAGCGGACCAAGAGACCCAGTACTTC.

CDR3 sequence: CASGLPVAGVIETQYF. The CDR3 nucleotides are TGTGCTAGTGGTTTGCCTGTAGCGGGGGTTATAGAGACCCAGTACTTC. This chain links TRBV12-5 with TRBJ2-5; 9 positions agree with TRBD2. Trimming removed 2 bases from V and 4 bases from J; junction bases left unmatched: 8. The CDR3 length is 16 residues. Germline CDR1 reads LGHNT; CDR2 reads FRNRAP.